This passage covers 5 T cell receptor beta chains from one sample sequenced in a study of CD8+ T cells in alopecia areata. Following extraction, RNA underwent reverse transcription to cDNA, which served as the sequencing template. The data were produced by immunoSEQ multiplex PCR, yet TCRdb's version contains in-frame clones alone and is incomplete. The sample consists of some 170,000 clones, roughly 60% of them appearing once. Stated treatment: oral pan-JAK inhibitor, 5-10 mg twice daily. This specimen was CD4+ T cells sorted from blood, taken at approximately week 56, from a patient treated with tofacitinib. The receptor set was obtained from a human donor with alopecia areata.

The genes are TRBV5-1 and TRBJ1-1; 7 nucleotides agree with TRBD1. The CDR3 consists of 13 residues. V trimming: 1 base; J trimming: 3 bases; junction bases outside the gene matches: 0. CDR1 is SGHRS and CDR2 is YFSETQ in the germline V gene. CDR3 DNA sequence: TGCGCCAGCAGCTTGACAGGGGACACTGAAGCTTTCTTT. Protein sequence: CASSLTGDTEAFF.

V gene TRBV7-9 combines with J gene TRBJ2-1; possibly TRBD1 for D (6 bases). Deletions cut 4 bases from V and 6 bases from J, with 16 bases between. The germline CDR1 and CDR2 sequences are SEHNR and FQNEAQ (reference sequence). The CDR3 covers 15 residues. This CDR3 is CASSSKLRGGNEQFF. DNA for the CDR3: TGTGCCAGCAGCTCCAAGCTCAGGGGCGGCAATGAGCAGTTCTTC.

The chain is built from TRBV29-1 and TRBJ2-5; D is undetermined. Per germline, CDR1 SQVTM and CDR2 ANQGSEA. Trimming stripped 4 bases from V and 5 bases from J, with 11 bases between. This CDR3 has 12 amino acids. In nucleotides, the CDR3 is TGCAGCGTTGTGGTGGTCGGGGAGACCCAGTACTTC. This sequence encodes CSVVVVGETQYF.

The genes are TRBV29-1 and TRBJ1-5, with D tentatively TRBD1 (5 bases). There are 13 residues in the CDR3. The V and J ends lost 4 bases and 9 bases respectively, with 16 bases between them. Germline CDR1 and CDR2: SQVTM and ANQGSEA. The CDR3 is CSVGGSRGRPQHF. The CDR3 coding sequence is TGCAGCGTTGGGGGGAGCCGCGGTAGGCCCCAGCATTTT.

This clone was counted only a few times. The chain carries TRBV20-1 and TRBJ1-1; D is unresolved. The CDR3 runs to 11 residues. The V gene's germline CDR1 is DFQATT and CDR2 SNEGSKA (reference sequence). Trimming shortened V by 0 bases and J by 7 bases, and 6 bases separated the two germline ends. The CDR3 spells CSAREAVEAFF. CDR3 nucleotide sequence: TGCAGTGCTAGAGAGGCGGTTGAAGCTTTCTTT.